The 3 T cell receptor beta chains below all came from one sample that was sequenced in a study of beta chain features in type 1 diabetes. The whole isolated RNA underwent reverse transcription, so sequencing captured expressed TCRB transcripts. The table came from immunoSEQ multiplex PCR; TCRdb's copy has only in-frame clones and leaves some out. Found here are under 550,000 clones, about an eighth of them singletons; the top ten hold over 0.04%. Sequencing used naive CD4+ T cells from blood. The origin of the receptors is a woman younger than 30 in good health.

The chain recombines TRBV7-9 with TRBJ2-2; TRBD1 agrees at 7 bases. Trimming took 1 base from V and 2 from J; bases not matched to a gene: 1. The germline V gene encodes CDR1 SEHNR and CDR2 FQNEAQ (reference sequence). The CDR3 sequence is 15 residues long. CDR3 nucleotides: TGTGCCAGCAGCTTAGGGGACAGCAACACCGGGGAGCTGTTTTTT. Translating it yields CASSLGDSNTGELFF.

This chain connects TRBV7-2 to TRBJ2-3; TRBD2 agrees at 10 bases. The CDR3 runs to 15 residues. The J segment lost 4 bases and the V segment lost 1 base, leaving 2 bases of the junction unmatched. The germline V gene has CDR1 SGHTA and CDR2 FQGNSA. CDR3 in amino acids: CASSLEAGGADTQYF. CDR3 in DNA: TGTGCCAGCAGCTTAGAAGCGGGAGGGGCAGATACGCAGTATTTT.

This chain links TRBV29-1 with TRBJ2-7; the D gene is possibly TRBD2 (7 bases). The V end was cut by 4 bases, the J end by 3 bases, with 13 bases between. The CDR3 is made up of 13 amino acids. Germline CDR1 reads SQVTM; CDR2 reads ANQGSEA. This CDR3 reads CSVATRGGYEQYF. CDR3 bases: TGCAGCGTTGCAACAAGGGGGGGCTACGAGCAGTACTTC.